This T cell receptor (beta chain) was captured in a study of cytomegalovirus exposure and HLA in healthy donors (dated by TCRdb to 2015 to 2018). For the study in its entirety: In an earlier analysis of 450 to 750 of the donors, about 260 Gb of sequence data and some 100 million unique TCR beta sequences from roughly 190 million T cells were reported. Around 320 gigabases of sequencing data and tens of millions of unique TCR sequences were included in an early release covering about 600 HLA-typed donors. The genetic ancestry cluster associated with self-reported Caucasian donors included 70% to 85% of the 300 to 400 genotyped donors. The study was designed to test whether signatures of past pathogen exposure could be identified by cataloging public T cell receptors. Using immunosequencing, the study profiled T cell repertoires from around 670 subjects and related those repertoires to cytomegalovirus serostatus. A separate validation cohort of roughly 130 different subjects was used in addition to the approximately 700-subject first cohort. The study combined high-throughput TCR immunosequencing, statistical association of individual TCRs with disease status, and machine learning to predict cytomegalovirus infection status. In a later analysis, previously published TCR beta repertoires from 666 donors were re-analyzed and high-resolution HLA genotyping was added so that TCR occurrence patterns could be studied. In the later analysis, no new phenotypic data were used to find candidate immune exposures; instead, reliance was placed on TCR beta sequences and their occurrence across donors. In an earlier analysis of more than 550 of the donors, high-throughput TCR beta sequencing was used to judge whether each TCR beta V gene segment behaved as functional or pseudogenic. Donor age, sex, ethnicity and CMV serostatus were compiled together with the repertoire data. Genome-wide SNP genotypes for about three fifths of the roughly 670 donors were used in a later genetic analysis, which treated that subset as a discovery cohort. All discovery cohort repertoires had been generated using a single sequencing platform. HLA typing included class I and class II loci at four-digit resolution. The number of donors typed differed by locus, with about 629-640 for A, B, C, DRB1 and DQB1, roughly 520 for DQA1, approximately 580 for DPA1, and 400 to 490 for DPB1. Roughly 5 DR-DQ haplotypes were handled as single units for association and clustering, since linkage in the cohort was strong. Across approximately 420 genotyped donors of the cohort, an average of 235,054 unique TCR beta nucleotide sequences per donor were sequenced, and about a sixth of those sequences were non-productive. Findings and caveats that apply to the study as a whole: Assigning TCR associations to individual alleles was difficult when HLA alleles, especially DR and DQ, strongly co-occurred. Most TCR sequences were seen in very few donors, while some public TCRs were found in many individuals. In both the original and validation cohorts, the classifier was reported to diagnose cytomegalovirus status with high specificity and sensitivity. This cohort had only TCR beta chains sequenced, and the lack of alpha or paired-chain data limited which features could be detected. A later genetic analysis reported fewer N-insertions in productive TCRs among donors in an Asian-associated ancestry cluster than the approximately 670-donor mean. V-gene and J-gene trimming of TCR beta chains was associated with a missense DCLRE1C variant in a later genetic analysis, and the association was replicated in an independent cohort. A few of the identified cytomegalovirus-associated TCR beta chains were confirmed in vitro to be specific for cytomegalovirus antigens. An earlier analysis of several hundred of the donors showed that most TCR beta V segments appeared in productive rearrangements either about 87% or about 30% of the time, which broadly matched IMGT annotations. A further reported finding was that TCR beta sequences accurately predicted the HLA-A and HLA-B alleles for most subjects in the first cohort. Linkage disequilibrium might explain the correlated functional status among segregating V segments, but an unknown experimental factor could not be excluded. Because HLA typing was unavailable for some donors at each locus, only the typed subset was used in association tests. According to a later analysis, most CMV-associated TCR beta chains appeared to be HLA-restricted, and the HLA associations seemed to be driven largely by CMV exposure. Presence/absence analyses assumed roughly uniform sequencing depth across donors, an assumption that may not hold. The study listed 150 to 200 TCR beta chains as associated with cytomegalovirus. According to a later analysis, TCR association rates differed among HLA loci, with DRB1 alleles showing the most associated TCRs and HLA-C alleles showing the fewest. Because the 87-base-pair reads could not distinguish some IMGT-functional V segments, including TRBV6-2 and TRBV6-3, those segments were excluded. Several of the top co-occurrence clusters appeared to be linked to parvovirus B19, influenza, CMV and Epstein-Barr virus, according to a later analysis. It was suggested by the authors that the approach could potentially be generalized to other disease states and immunological phenotypes. A later analysis found that HLA-associated TCR beta chains were more clonally expanded and had lower generation probabilities than equally common non-associated chains. In a later analysis, over 15,000 TCR beta sequences were associated with specific HLA alleles at a false discovery rate of 0.05. For the cohort, immune exposure information was limited to CMV serostatus. About 17 rarely observed V segments, including chromosome 9 orphons, were excluded from the earlier analysis of about 600 of the donors because counts were too low. A group of highly shared sequence variants was considered likely to be a technical artifact of the sequencing pipeline.

The CDR3 numbers 16 residues from cysteine through phenylalanine. The kept DNA is CDR3 alone, 48 bases in frame from the first base. CDR1 SGHTA and CDR2 FQGNSA were looked up in the germline V gene. The junction carries 12 bases between V and J, which are trimmed by 1 base and 0 bases respectively. About this clone: The antigen this receptor binds is unknown. No clone much larger than this one lies a single base away; base qualities are absent.

The receptor library was made with the immunoSEQ multiplex PCR assay. The multiplex PCR relied on a mix of 60 forward primers for TCR Vbeta segments and 13 reverse primers for TCR Jbeta segments. A multiplex PCR assay on genomic DNA amplified the CDR3 region of rearranged TCR beta genes. Amplified TCR beta libraries were sequenced as 87-base-pair reads on the Illumina HiSeq System. In the paper's pipeline: A later analysis counted around 72 million unique TCR beta chains across the 670 or so repertoires, and roughly 10 million of these chains were shared by at least two donors. Raw reads were error-corrected and collapsed into unique sequences by a nearest-neighbor algorithm in which closely related sequences were merged to remove PCR and sequencing errors. To assign V, D and J gene segments, CDR3 sequences were aligned to IMGT reference sequences. For a sequence to be retained, a match of at least six nucleotides was required to both a V gene segment and a J gene segment. Rearrangements were called productive when the CDR3 lacked stop codons and stayed in frame with V and J; all others were non-productive. CDR3 was defined according to IMGT convention as the region running from the second conserved V-encoded cysteine to the conserved J-encoded phenylalanine. Sequences without an unambiguous match to a single V gene segment were excluded from the earlier analysis of almost 600 of the donors. In an earlier analysis of around 590 of the donors, a V segment was called functional when productive rearrangements were above 56.7%, and segregating when the standard deviation between donors exceeded 5%. A statistical classification framework was built for diagnosing cytomegalovirus status from the catalog of TCR beta chain sequences. V and J gene assignment, in a later analysis, came from comparing TCR nucleotide sequences with IMGT/GENE-DB human TR gene sequences. The TCRdist pipeline was used in a later analysis to assign CDR3 sequences and most-parsimonious VDJ recombination scenarios. A later analysis defined each TCR beta chain by its CDR3 amino acid sequence plus V-gene family, and excluded reads lacking a unique V-gene family. To address suspected cross-contamination and a sequencing artifact, a later analysis removed 592 highly shared, low-generation-probability nucleotide sequences. For each public chain, a later analysis derived a clonal expansion index from normalized ranks of inferred template counts within each repertoire. In a later analysis, generation probabilities were computed with a VDJ recombination model fitted to out-of-frame rearrangements, and the resulting probabilities were checked against IGoR. In a later analysis, TCR-TCR, TCR-HLA and TCR-CMV co-occurrence was scored with hypergeometric tests, and a repertoire-size bias correction was applied to TCR pairs. A later analysis estimated false discovery rates by permuting HLA or CMV assignments 20 times. A later analysis grouped co-occurring TCRs with DBSCAN, adding TCRdist sequence similarity when clustering within HLA-allele-positive subsets. Repertoires with fewer than 30,000 or more than 120,000 public chains were left out of co-occurrence clustering, as were about five repertoires with anomalous nucleotide sharing. In its TCRdb copy, this immuneACCESS table keeps in-frame sequences only and misses some clones. Where compared with another copy, unresolved V genes explain less than half of these, and the others have no known cause. V and J calls and clone size are given by that table; D and trimming were obtained from the DNA. For this sample there are approximately 70,000 clones; over 70% appear just once. About 7.8% of the sample rests with the top ten.

The cohort comprised around 690 healthy bone marrow donors. At the time of sampling, all cohort members were nominally healthy, though unrecorded immune exposures were likely present. The donor was CMV seropositive and belonged to the group of more than 250 seropositive cohort members. A peripheral blood sample was provided by each donor, and peripheral blood mononuclear cells were used for TCR beta sequencing. The Qiagen DNeasy Blood Extraction Kit was used to extract genomic DNA from the blood cell samples. The chain links TRBV7-2 with TRBJ1-1; the D gene is not confidently resolved. This receptor was obtained from a man aged 55 to 69 in good health and CMV-seropositive. Sequenced material: PBMCs. The nucleotides are TGTGCCAGCAGCTTAGTGAGTAGTTACTTGAACACTGAAGCTTTCTTT. This gives the protein CASSLVSSYLNTEAFF.